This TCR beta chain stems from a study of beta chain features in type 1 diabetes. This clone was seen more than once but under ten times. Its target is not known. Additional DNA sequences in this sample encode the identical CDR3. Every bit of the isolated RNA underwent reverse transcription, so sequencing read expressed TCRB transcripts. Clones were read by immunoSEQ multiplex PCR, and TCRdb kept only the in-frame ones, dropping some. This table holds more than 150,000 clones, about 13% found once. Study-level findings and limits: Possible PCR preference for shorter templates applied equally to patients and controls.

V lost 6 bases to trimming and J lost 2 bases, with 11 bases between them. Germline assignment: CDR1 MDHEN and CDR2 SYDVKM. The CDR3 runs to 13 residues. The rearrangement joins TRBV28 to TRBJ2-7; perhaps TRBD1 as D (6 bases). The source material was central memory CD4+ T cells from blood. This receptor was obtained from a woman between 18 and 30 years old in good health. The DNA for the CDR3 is TGTGCCAGCAGGAGGACAGACACCTACGAGCAGTACTTC. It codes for CASRRTDTYEQYF.